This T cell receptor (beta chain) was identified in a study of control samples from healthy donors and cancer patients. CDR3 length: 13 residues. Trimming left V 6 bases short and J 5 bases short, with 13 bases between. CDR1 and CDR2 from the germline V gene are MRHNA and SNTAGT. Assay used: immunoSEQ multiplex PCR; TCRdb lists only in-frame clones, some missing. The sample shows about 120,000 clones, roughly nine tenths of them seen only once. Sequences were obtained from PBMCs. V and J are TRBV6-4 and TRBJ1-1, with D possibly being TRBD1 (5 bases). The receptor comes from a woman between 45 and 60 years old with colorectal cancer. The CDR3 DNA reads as TGTGCCAGCAGCCGGTCCCAGGGAACTGAAGCTTTCTTT. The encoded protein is CASSRSQGTEAFF.